This T cell receptor beta chain was retrieved from a study of cytomegalovirus exposure and HLA in healthy donors. Turning to the study itself: Genetic ancestry analysis placed 75% to 85% of the roughly 400 donors that were genotyped in the Caucasian-associated cluster. Study conclusions and caveats: Across donors, presence/absence analyses took sequencing depth to be roughly uniform. Cytomegalovirus-associated TCR beta chains were listed, numbering approximately 150.

Germline-derived CDR1 and CDR2 are SGDLS and YYNGEE. Trimming shortened V by 0 bases and J by 3 bases, and 14 bases separated the two germline ends. The CDR3 covers 16 residues. Concerning this clone: Its antigen is undetermined.

PCR employed 60 Vbeta and 13 Jbeta primers. Clones were read by immunoSEQ multiplex PCR, and TCRdb kept only the in-frame ones, dropping some. This sample carries under 110,000 clones, roughly 71% of them seen once, and the ten largest clones take less than 11%. Sequencing was carried out using PBMCs. V is TRBV9 and J is TRBJ2-3; TRBD1 might be the D (7 bases). This receptor was taken from a man aged 45 to 65 in good health and CMV-seronegative. The CDR3 DNA reads TGTGCCAGCAGCGTAGACCCAGGGGGGCGGACAGATACGCAGTATTTT. Encoded protein: CASSVDPGGRTDTQYF.